What follows describes a single T cell receptor (beta chain). Antigen specificity is unknown. There are 13 residues in the CDR3. CDR1 SQVTM and CDR2 ANQGSEA come from the germline V gene. Trimming stripped 7 bases from V and 0 bases from J, with 9 bases between. Study conclusions and caveats: Larger-cohort validation covered only one TCR beta V-J rearrangement.

After constant-region reverse-primer amplification, full-length variable regions underwent semi-nested PCR with Nested Universal Primer A. In TCRdb, the 5' RACE reads were re-called with MiXCR into one record per CDR3 protein. The repertoire holds about 47,000 distinct CDR3 sequences, with around 26% as singletons. Source material: naive CD4+ T cells sorted from blood. Subset of the sample: naive CD4+ T cells, CD4+CD45RA+CD25-. V usage is TRBV29-1 and J usage is TRBJ2-2; tentative D call: TRBD2 (5 bases). This receptor was taken from a female donor with breast cancer. The CDR3 region has the DNA TGCAGCGCTAGCCTAGCGAACACCGGGGAGCTGTTTTTT. This codes for CSASLANTGELFF.